Each of the 4 T cell receptor beta chains below was sequenced from the same sample in a study of T cell repertoires in cytomegalovirus infection. These receptors are not linked to any known antigen. Via MiXCR, TCRdb re-called the reads, giving one row per CDR3 protein. This sample has around 900,000 distinct CDR3 sequences, with around 31% found just once. Source: cultured CD8+ T cells from PBMCs, taken from culture after CMV antigen stimulation. The receptors derive from a human donor in good health (CMV status not recorded). Some clones in this sample may be carry-over from other donors' samples.

This clonotype appeared many times. This chain uses TRBV7-2 with TRBJ2-1, with D hard to call. The V gene lost 1 base and the J gene lost 6 bases, with 7 bases spanning the gap. The CDR3 covers 13 residues. Germline loops: CDR1 SGHTA, CDR2 FQGNSA. For the CDR3, the DNA is TGTGCCAGCAGCTTAGGGAGTTTCAATGAGCAGTTCTTC. It codes for CASSLGSFNEQFF.

This clonotype has more than one count but fewer than ten. The chain employs TRBV5-4 and TRBJ2-7; D remains ambiguous. Germline CDR1 SGHNT, CDR2 YYREEE (reference sequence). The germline V and J ends were trimmed by 4 bases and 3 bases, with 11 bases remaining between them. The length of the CDR3 is 13 residues. The CDR3 region is CASSLAPVYEQYF. DNA for the CDR3: TGTGCCAGCAGCCTCGCCCCTGTCTACGAGCAGTACTTC.

The chain links TRBV7-9 to TRBJ2-2; TRBD2 might be the D (6 bases). The germline gives CDR1 SEHNR, CDR2 FQNEAQ (reference sequence). The CDR3 sequence is 13 residues long. V shed 4 bases and J shed 7 bases, with 10 bases lying between them. CDR3 nucleotide sequence: TGTGCCAGCAGCTCCTCAGCGGGCGGGGAGCTGTTTTTT. Residues: CASSSSAGGELFF.

V and J are TRBV28 and TRBJ2-5; D call uncertain. Germline V CDR1 and CDR2: MDHEN, SYDVKM. The CDR3 sequence is 14 residues long. V gave up 2 bases and J gave up 1 base, with 8 bases separating them. Written as DNA, the CDR3 is TGTGCCAGCAGTTTAGAAAGCCCCCAAGAGACCCAGTACTTC. Amino acid sequence: CASSLESPQETQYF.